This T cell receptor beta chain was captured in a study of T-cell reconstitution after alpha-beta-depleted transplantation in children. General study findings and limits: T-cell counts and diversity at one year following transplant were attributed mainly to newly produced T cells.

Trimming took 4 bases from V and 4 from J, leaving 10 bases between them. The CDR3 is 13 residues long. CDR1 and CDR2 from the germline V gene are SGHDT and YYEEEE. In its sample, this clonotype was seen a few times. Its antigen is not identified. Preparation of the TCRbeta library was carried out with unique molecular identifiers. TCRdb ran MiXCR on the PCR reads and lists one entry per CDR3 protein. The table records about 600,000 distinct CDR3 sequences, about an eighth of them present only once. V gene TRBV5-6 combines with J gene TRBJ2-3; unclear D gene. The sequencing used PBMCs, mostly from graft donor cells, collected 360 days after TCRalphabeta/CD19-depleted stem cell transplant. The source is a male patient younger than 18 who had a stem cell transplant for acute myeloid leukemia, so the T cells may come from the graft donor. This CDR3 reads CASSPWVPDTQYF. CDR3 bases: TGTGCCAGCAGCCCCTGGGTTCCAGATACGCAGTATTTT.